One and the same sample provided the 25 T cell receptor beta chains below, sequenced in a study of cytomegalovirus exposure and HLA in healthy donors. The PCR had 60 Vbeta and 13 Jbeta primers. Method: immunoSEQ multiplex PCR; TCRdb's copy keeps in-frame clones and lacks some. Among about 200,000 clones listed, about four fifths were seen once. The sequencing sample was made of PBMCs. These receptor sequences come from a man aged 40-50 years in good health and CMV-seropositive.

The chain couples TRBV9 to TRBJ2-1, with 12 bases aligning to TRBD2. The length of the CDR3 is 22 residues. CDR1 and CDR2 (germline): SGDLS, YYNGEE. V lost 1 base and J lost 4; bases outside the gene matches: 21. The CDR3 reads CASSVTLPGGVTSGGKYNEQFF. CDR3 sequence (DNA): TGTGCCAGCAGCGTAACCCTACCAGGGGGGGTGACTAGCGGGGGAAAATACAATGAGCAGTTCTTC.

The chain couples TRBV10-1 to TRBJ2-1, with D possibly being TRBD2 (6 bases). The length of the CDR3 is 16 residues. CDR1 and CDR2 (germline): WNHNN, SYGVQD (reference sequence). Trimming stripped 4 bases from V and 1 base from J, with 14 bases between. CDR3 DNA sequence: TGCGCCAGCAGTGGACGTACGGGGGAATCCTACAATGAGCAGTTCTTC. Protein product: CASSGRTGESYNEQFF.

This chain uses TRBV5-1 with TRBJ2-4; 7 nucleotides agree with TRBD2. Unmatched junction bases numbered 4, after V lost 1 base and J lost 0 bases. The CDR3 length is 16 residues. Germline V lookup: CDR1 SGHRS, CDR2 YFSETQ. CDR3 nucleotide sequence: TGCGCCAGCAGCTTGTGGGGGGGATCAGCCAAAAACATTCAGTACTTC. It translates to CASSLWGGSAKNIQYF. The whole variable domain, filled in from reference TRBV5-1 and TRBJ2-4, reads KAGVTQTPRYLIKTRGQQVTLSCSPISGHRSVSWYQQTPGQGLQFLFEYFSETQRNKGNFPGRFSGRQFSNSRSEMNVSTLELGDSALYLCASSLWGGSAKNIQYFGAGTRLSVL.

The chain recombines TRBV7-2 with TRBJ2-2; weak D call: TRBD2 (5 bases). This CDR3 spans 16 amino acids. V was trimmed by 6 bases and J by 3 bases, leaving 17 bases between them. Germline V lookup: CDR1 SGHTA, CDR2 FQGNSA. The CDR3 here is CASSFGPGMDTGELFF. DNA for the CDR3: TGTGCCAGCAGTTTCGGCCCGGGAATGGACACCGGGGAGCTGTTTTTT. The whole variable domain, remainder taken from reference TRBV7-2 and TRBJ2-2, is GAGVSQSPSNKVTEKGKDVELRCDPISGHTALYWYRQSLGQGLEFLIYFQGNSAPDKSGLPSDRFSAERTGGSVSTLTIQRTQQEDSAVYLCASSFGPGMDTGELFFGEGSRLTVL.

This chain joins TRBV4-2 and TRBJ1-4; 7 bases match TRBD1. V lost 0 bases to trimming and J lost 2 bases; unmatched junction nucleotides: 0. Germline CDR1 LGHNA, CDR2 YNFKEQ. The CDR3 has 15 residues. The CDR3 DNA follows: TGTGCCAGCAGCCAAGACAGGGGGACTAATGAAAAACTGTTTTTT. Protein product: CASSQDRGTNEKLFF.

The chain employs TRBV4-3 and TRBJ2-7; 11 nucleotides agree with TRBD1. V gave up 4 bases and J gave up 5 bases; unmatched junction bases: 7. From germline, CDR1 is LGHNA and CDR2 YSLEER. CDR3 length: 15 amino acids. The CDR3 sequence is CASSPGQGAKNEQYF. DNA of the CDR3: TGCGCCAGCAGCCCCGGACAGGGGGCAAAGAACGAGCAGTACTTC.

The V and J genes are TRBV7-3 and TRBJ2-1, with 11 bases identical to TRBD2. The CDR3 spans 16 residues. Germline-derived CDR1 and CDR2 are SGHTA and FQGTGA. The junction had 7 bases not matched to a gene; V was cut back by 1 base and J by 8 bases. Here the CDR3 reads CASSLKLAGEVDEQFF. The CDR3 coding sequence is TGTGCCAGCAGCTTAAAACTAGCGGGAGAGGTTGATGAGCAGTTCTTC.

The gene calls are TRBV29-1 and TRBJ1-5; tentative D call: TRBD1 (5 bases). The length of the CDR3 is 13 residues. Trimming removed 4 bases from V and 4 bases from J, with 11 bases in between. The germline gives CDR1 SQVTM, CDR2 ANQGSEA. Here the CDR3 reads CSVAQGQNQPQHF. In DNA form, the CDR3 reads TGCAGCGTTGCGCAGGGCCAAAATCAGCCCCAGCATTTT.

This clone was counted only a few times. DNA for the CDR3: TGTGCCAGCAGCTTATTGGGACTGAACTATGGCTACACCTTC. Translated, it gives CASSLLGLNYGYTF. The chain couples TRBV7-2 to TRBJ1-2; perhaps TRBD1 as D (5 bases). The CDR3 runs 14 residues. Germline CDR1 is SGHTA and CDR2 is FQGNSA. V lost 2 bases and J 2 bases, leaving 9 bases between the germline ends.

V usage is TRBV5-1 and J usage is TRBJ2-5; 7 bases fit TRBD1. The CDR3 runs 15 residues. Germline trimming cut 4 bases from V and 5 bases from J; bases unmatched to any gene: 11. Germline CDR1 reads SGHRS; CDR2 reads YFSETQ. The CDR3 is CASSRDGTAEETQYF. The CDR3 region has the DNA TGCGCCAGCAGCAGGGACGGGACAGCTGAGGAGACCCAGTACTTC.

V is TRBV29-1 and J is TRBJ1-3; TRBD1 matches at 8 bases. Germline V CDR1 and CDR2: SQVTM, ANQGSEA. The CDR3 totals 14 residues. Trimming took 4 bases from V and 0 from J; bases not matched to a gene: 2. CDR3 protein: CSVVTGGSGNTIYF. In nucleotides, the CDR3 is TGCAGCGTTGTAACAGGGGGCTCTGGAAACACCATATATTTT.

This clone appeared a single time. The chain links TRBV5-1 to TRBJ2-7, with TRBD1 matching over 7 bases. V gave up 3 bases and J gave up 3 bases; unmatched junction bases: 9. Germline lookup yields CDR1 SGHRS and CDR2 YFSETQ. The length of the CDR3 is 15 residues. In DNA, the CDR3 is TGCGCCAGCAGCTCTACAACAGGGGCCCACTACGAGCAGTACTTC. The encoded protein is CASSSTTGAHYEQYF.

The CDR3 loop is CASSYGGPEQYF. CDR3 in DNA: TGTGCCAGCAGTTACGGCGGCCCCGAGCAGTACTTC. The genes are TRBV6-6 and TRBJ2-7; D is ambiguous. V lost 2 bases to trimming and J lost 6 bases, with 8 bases between them. This CDR3 has 12 amino acids. Germline CDR1 MNHNY, CDR2 SVGAGI (reference sequence).

The J gene is TRBJ1-4, the V gene TRBV5-1; 9 positions match TRBD1. The CDR3 totals 17 residues. CDR1 is SGHRS and CDR2 is YFSETQ in the germline V gene. The J segment lost 6 bases and the V segment lost 1 base, leaving 10 bases of the junction unmatched. The CDR3 sequence: CASSLFGQGNLDEKLFF. CDR3 sequence (DNA): TGCGCCAGCAGCTTGTTCGGACAGGGGAATCTCGATGAAAAACTGTTTTTT.

The rearrangement joins TRBV6-1 to TRBJ2-7; TRBD1 matches 9 bases. CDR1 and CDR2 from the germline V gene are MNHNS and SASEGT. The V segment lost 3 bases and the J segment 3 bases; nucleotides outside the gene matches: 6. This CDR3 contains 15 residues. CDR3 residues: CASSEAETGGYEQYF. The CDR3 DNA sequence: TGTGCCAGCAGTGAGGCCGAGACAGGGGGCTACGAGCAGTACTTC.

This clone turned up a few times. The gene calls are TRBV6-5 and TRBJ2-7, with 9 bases matching TRBD1. The CDR3 is 14 residues long. Germline CDR1 is MNHEY and CDR2 is SVGAGI. J gave up 1 base and V 8 bases, and 6 bases lay outside the gene matches. CDR3: CASHPGTGSYEQYF. CDR3 nucleotide sequence: TGTGCCAGCCACCCCGGGACAGGGTCCTACGAGCAGTACTTC.

V is TRBV7-9 and J is TRBJ2-3; TRBD1 agrees at 7 bases. CDR3 size: 15 residues. J gave up 3 bases and V 5 bases, and 8 bases lay outside the gene matches. Germline loops: CDR1 SEHNR, CDR2 FQNEAQ (reference sequence). The CDR3 loop is CASSASGGRTDTQYF. The CDR3 region has the DNA TGTGCCAGCAGCGCGTCAGGGGGTAGGACAGATACGCAGTATTTT. Combining the CDR3 with reference TRBV7-9 and TRBJ2-3 gives the whole variable domain DTGVSQNPRHKITKRGQNVTFRCDPISEHNRLYWYRQTLGQGPEFLTYFQNEAQLEKSRLLSDRFSAERPKGSFSTLEIQRTEQGDSAMYLCASSASGGRTDTQYFGPGTRLTVL.

The rearrangement links TRBV9 to TRBJ1-3; the match to TRBD1 covers 9 bases. The germline V gene has CDR1 SGDLS and CDR2 YYNGEE. The CDR3 is 16 residues long. Trimming took 0 bases from V and 9 from J; bases not matched to a gene: 10. CDR3 residues: CASSVASGGQGGTIYF. DNA of the CDR3: TGTGCCAGCAGCGTAGCGAGTGGGGGACAGGGAGGCACCATATATTTT.

V usage is TRBV19 and J usage is TRBJ1-3; the D is unclear. V was pared by 3 bases and J by 0 bases, with 9 bases between. Germline-derived CDR1 and CDR2 are LNHDA and SQIVND (reference sequence). The CDR3 is made up of 15 amino acids. DNA for the CDR3: TGTGCCAGTAGTATCAACAACCACTCTGGAAACACCATATATTTT. Its protein product is CASSINNHSGNTIYF.

This clone was counted a few times. The rearrangement links TRBV19 to TRBJ2-7; 7 nucleotides match TRBD2. The V and J ends lost 4 bases and 2 bases, in that order; junction bases with no gene match: 5. Germline V CDR1 and CDR2: LNHDA, SQIVND (reference sequence). This CDR3 region has 14 residues. CDR3 amino acids: CASSTLASTYEQYF. The CDR3 DNA reads TGTGCCAGTAGTACACTAGCGAGTACCTACGAGCAGTACTTC. The full variable domain, rest sourced from reference TRBV19 and TRBJ2-7, is DGGITQSPKYLFRKEGQNVTLSCEQNLNHDAMYWYRQDPGQGLRLIYYSQIVNDFQKGDIAEGYSVSREKKESFPLTVTSAQKNPTAFYLCASSTLASTYEQYFGPGTRLTVT.

This chain uses TRBV6-5 with TRBJ2-1, with D perhaps matching TRBD2 (6 bases). V lost 6 bases and J lost 3, with 12 bases in between. The length of the CDR3 is 14 residues. CDR1 MNHEY and CDR2 SVGAGI come from the germline V gene. DNA of the CDR3: TGTGCCAGCAGCCCAGGACTAAGCTACAATGAGCAGTTCTTC. This sequence encodes CASSPGLSYNEQFF.

V usage is TRBV5-1 and J usage is TRBJ1-5, with TRBD1 matching 8 bases. The CDR3 totals 15 residues. Germline V lookup: CDR1 SGHRS, CDR2 YFSETQ. The J segment lost 6 bases and the V segment lost 1 base, leaving 6 bases of the junction unmatched. The CDR3 spells CASSLSDRVTQPQHF. The CDR3 region has the DNA TGCGCCAGCAGCTTGTCGGACAGGGTTACTCAGCCCCAGCATTTT.

The V call is TRBV6-1, the J call TRBJ2-3, with 12 nucleotides matching TRBD2. Trimming cost V 4 bases and J 4 bases; bases outside gene matches: 6. CDR3 size: 16 residues. The germline gives CDR1 MNHNS, CDR2 SASEGT. The CDR3 DNA follows: TGTGCCAGCAGTGGGGGACTAGCGGGCGGATCAGATACGCAGTATTTT. It yields the protein CASSGGLAGGSDTQYF.

V usage is TRBV27 and J usage is TRBJ2-7; tentatively, D is TRBD2 (6 bases). The CDR3 runs 15 residues. Trimming removed 0 bases at V and 3 bases at J, with 12 bases between. Per germline, CDR1 MNHEY and CDR2 SMNVEV (reference sequence). The CDR3: CASSLSRGQGYEQYF. In DNA form, the CDR3 reads TGTGCCAGCAGTTTATCGCGGGGCCAGGGCTACGAGCAGTACTTC.

This chain links TRBV7-8 with TRBJ1-5; 7 positions match TRBD1. The CDR3 has 15 residues. Germline trimming cut 5 bases from V and 3 bases from J; bases unmatched to any gene: 7. The V gene's germline CDR1 is SGHVS and CDR2 FQNEAQ. The CDR3 loop is CASSKGTELNQPQHF. As DNA, the CDR3 is TGTGCCAGCAGCAAAGGGACAGAACTCAATCAGCCCCAGCATTTT.